This T cell receptor (beta chain) was retrieved from a study of T-cell reconstitution after alpha-beta-depleted transplantation in children (dated by TCRdb to between 2015 and 2016). The study in broad terms: Using TCR repertoire profiling, the study followed T-cell immune reconstitution in a quantitative way in children after TCRalphabeta/CD19-depleted allogeneic hematopoietic cell transplantation.

Points the paper makes about the study in general: The high TCRbeta diversity at day 60 in some patients was ascribed to recipient T cells and intrathymic progenitors that had survived conditioning. The apparently early recovery of alphabetaT-cell counts about two months after transplant reportedly depended on only several hundred rapidly expanded clones that came from non-depleted graft cells. Hyperexpanded clone frequencies declined over subsequent months; after one year, T-cell counts and TCRbeta diversity were mostly attributed to newly produced T cells.

CDR1 and CDR2 are drawn from the germline V gene: SQVTM, ANQGSEA. From the cysteine through the phenylalanine, the CDR3 covers 13 amino acids. Of the read, only the CDR3 DNA is kept; its 39 bases are in frame from base 1. V loses 6 bases, J loses 6 bases, and the germline ends lie 15 bases apart. Library method: PCR. The data were produced on an Illumina HiSeq 2500. To normalize quantification of the TCRbeta repertoire, the TCR libraries were built with molecular barcoding that relied on unique molecular identifiers. TCRdb reworked the public reads: Q25 trimming with fastp, MiXCR clone assembly, productive beta chains retained. Each record represents a unique CDR3 protein, reported with the most common genes and DNA among its rows. Here the sample has roughly 120,000 distinct CDR3 sequences; more than 20% occur a single time. The ten largest clones represent roughly a tenth of the sample. Read against the paper, the sample's treatment or condition label means: allogeneic hematopoietic cell transplantation with graft depleted of TCRalphabeta T cells and CD19 B cells. Transplant recipients were children who received TCRalphabeta/CD19-depleted allogeneic hematopoietic cell grafts.

This clonotype was counted ten times or more. Its antigen has not been determined. No base qualities exist here, and no much larger clone lies one base off it. This receptor was identified in a male patient aged 2-9 years who had a stem cell transplant for chronic granulomatous disease, so the T cells may come from the graft donor. Sequencing used PBMCs, mostly from graft donor cells, obtained 180 days after TCRalphabeta/CD19-depleted stem cell transplant. The chain is made from TRBV29-1 and TRBJ2-4; the D region possibly corresponds to TRBD2 (6 bases align). The nucleotides are TGCAGCGTCCCCACGGGGGAAACAAACATTCAGTACTTC. The resulting protein is CSVPTGETNIQYF.